The 24 T cell receptor beta chains in this list originate from one sample, sequenced in a study of blood T cell repertoires in COVID-19. Here immunoSEQ multiplex PCR was the method, and the copy in TCRdb shows in-frame clones only, minus some. The sample lists about 260,000 clones; approximately 91% were seen once. Source material: peripheral blood. The receptors derive from a woman aged 25 to 39 with COVID-19, enrolled during active disease.

The chain joins TRBV5-4 to TRBJ2-7; perhaps TRBD2 as D (5 bases). CDR3 length: 15 amino acids. Trimming left V 4 bases short and J 6 bases short, with 20 bases between. CDR1 and CDR2 from the germline V gene are SGHNT and YYREEE (reference sequence). Here the CDR3 reads CASSAGGGPVVEQYF. CDR3 coding DNA: TGTGCCAGCAGCGCAGGTGGAGGTCCGGTGGTCGAGCAGTACTTC. The entire variable domain, with the rest obtained from reference TRBV5-4 and TRBJ2-7, is as follows: ETGVTQSPTHLIKTRGQQVTLRCSSQSGHNTVSWYQQALGQGPQFIFQYYREEENGRGNFPPRFSGLQFPNYSSELNVNALELDDSALYLCASSAGGGPVVEQYFGPGTRLTVT.

This clone was observed once. This chain uses TRBV30 with TRBJ2-1; possibly TRBD1 for D (5 bases). The germline gives CDR1 GTSNPN, CDR2 SVGIG (reference sequence). The V and J ends lost 7 bases and 0 bases respectively, with 13 bases between them. The CDR3 extends over 14 amino acids. The CDR3 bases are TGTGCCTTCCGACAGCGAAGCTCCTACAATGAGCAGTTCTTC. This sequence encodes CAFRQRSSYNEQFF. The full variable domain, with the rest looked up from reference TRBV30 and TRBJ2-1, is SQTIHQWPATLVQPVGSPLSLECTVEGTSNPNLYWYRQAAGRGLQLLFYSVGIGQISSEVPQNLSASRPQDRQFILSSKKLLLSDSGFYLCAFRQRSSYNEQFFGPGTRLTVL.

The J gene is TRBJ2-7, the V gene TRBV2; possible D gene TRBD1, 6 bases. The CDR3 covers 13 residues. V shed 6 bases and J shed 6 bases, with 15 bases lying between them. Germline V CDR1 and CDR2: SNHLY, FYNNEI. CDR3 in DNA: TGTGCCAGCAGCTGGAGTCTAGGGGGCGAGCAGTACTTC. It yields the protein CASSWSLGGEQYF.

The chain combines TRBV7-9 with TRBJ1-6; perhaps TRBD1 as D (6 bases). V lost 1 base and J lost 7, with 8 bases in between. There are 14 residues in the CDR3. Per the germline V gene, CDR1 is SEHNR and CDR2 is FQNEAQ (reference sequence). The CDR3 nucleotides are TGTGCCAGCAGCTTAGTACAGGGCAATTCACCCCTCCACTTT. Translation: CASSLVQGNSPLHF. The full variable domain, its missing parts supplied by reference TRBV7-9 and TRBJ1-6, is DTGVSQNPRHKITKRGQNVTFRCDPISEHNRLYWYRQTLGQGPEFLTYFQNEAQLEKSRLLSDRFSAERPKGSFSTLEIQRTEQGDSAMYLCASSLVQGNSPLHFGNGTRLTVT.

This chain uses TRBV9 with TRBJ2-7; possibly TRBD1 for D (5 bases). Germline-derived CDR1 and CDR2 are SGDLS and YYNGEE. The ends were cut back, 4 bases at V and 2 bases at J, with 13 bases in the middle. The CDR3 is 14 residues long. The DNA of the CDR3 is TGTGCCAGCAGCCCACCAGGGCCACCCTACGAGCAGTACTTC. This translates into CASSPPGPPYEQYF.

The chain combines TRBV20-1 with TRBJ1-1, with D tentatively TRBD1 (5 bases). Germline V gives CDR1 DFQATT, CDR2 SNEGSKA (reference sequence). There are 16 residues in the CDR3. Trimming removed 3 bases at V and 2 bases at J, with 19 bases between. CDR3 DNA sequence: TGCAGTGCTAGTTTCTTTTTCCCGGGGGGTAACACTGAAGCTTTCTTT. This encodes CSASFFFPGGNTEAFF.

J is TRBJ1-5 and V is TRBV19; D gene ambiguous. Germline CDR1 LNHDA, CDR2 SQIVND (reference sequence). The CDR3 length is 14 residues. Trimming stripped 10 bases from V and 1 base from J, with 14 bases between. CDR3 protein: CATHIRGSNQPQHF. CDR3 bases: TGTGCCACACATATTCGAGGGAGCAATCAGCCCCAGCATTTT.

The gene calls are TRBV4-1 and TRBJ2-3; the D gene is possibly TRBD1 (5 bases). CDR1 and CDR2 (germline): MGHRA, YSYEKL. V shed 2 bases and J shed 7 bases, with 10 bases lying between them. The CDR3 consists of 13 residues. The CDR3 region has the DNA TGCGCCAGCAGCCAACCCGACAGAAATACGCAGTATTTT. It codes for CASSQPDRNTQYF.

About this clone itself: The same CDR3 arises from other DNA sequences in this sample as well. The V gene is TRBV7-9, the J gene TRBJ2-2; D remains ambiguous. There are 13 residues in the CDR3. V lost 5 bases and J lost 5, with 9 bases in between. From germline, CDR1 is SEHNR and CDR2 FQNEAQ (reference sequence). The CDR3 sequence is CASSLRETGELFF. The CDR3, as DNA: TGTGCCAGCAGCCTAAGAGAGACCGGGGAGCTGTTTTTT.

The chain combines TRBV25-1 with TRBJ2-7; 7 bases are a match to TRBD1. Germline V gives CDR1 MGHDK, CDR2 SYGVNS. The CDR3 has 15 amino acids. The V gene end was trimmed by 5 bases and the J gene end by 0 bases; junction bases not matched to a gene: 7. The CDR3 DNA reads TGTGCCAGCAGTTTGGACAGGCGCAACTCCTACGAGCAGTACTTC. Encoded protein: CASSLDRRNSYEQYF.

The chain carries TRBV6-6 and TRBJ1-4, with no clear D. The V gene's germline CDR1 is MNHNY and CDR2 SVGAGI (reference sequence). This CDR3 is 15 amino acids long. The ends were cut back, 2 bases at V and 2 bases at J, with 9 bases in the middle. The CDR3 sequence: CASSYGSGTNEKLFF. DNA of the CDR3: TGTGCCAGCAGTTACGGATCGGGGACTAATGAAAAACTGTTTTTT.

This CDR3 reads CASNPTGSGGQFF. CDR3 nucleotide sequence: TGTGCCAGCAACCCGACAGGGTCCGGGGGGCAGTTCTTC. The chain uses TRBV2 and TRBJ2-1, with D possibly matching TRBD1 (7 bases). CDR3 length: 13 amino acids. Germline CDR1 and CDR2: SNHLY and FYNNEI. Between the trimmed V and J ends, which lost 7 bases and 12 bases, there was a span of 19 bases. Using reference TRBV2 and TRBJ2-1 for the parts outside the CDR3, the full variable domain is EPEVTQTPSHQVTQMGQEVILRCVPISNHLYFYWYRQILGQKVEFLVSFYNNEISEKSEIFDDQFSVERPDGSNFTLKIRSTKLEDSAMYFCASNPTGSGGQFFGPGTRLTVL.

The chain carries TRBV29-1 and TRBJ2-2; D ambiguous. Germline values: CDR1 SQVTM, CDR2 ANQGSEA. With 7 bases removed from V and 7 bases from J, the gap between germline ends came to 16 bases. CDR3 length equals 13 residues. The CDR3 region has the DNA TGCAGCGCCGGCGGTTCGGTCGGCGGGGAGCTGTTTTTT. As protein: CSAGGSVGGELFF.

As regards this clone: The sample carries other DNA sequences with the same CDR3. The CDR3 protein is CASSQVGGTYEQYF. CDR3 nucleotide sequence: TGTGCCAGCAGCCAAGTGGGCGGGACCTACGAGCAGTACTTC. The gene calls are TRBV3-1 (or the pseudogene TRBV3-2) and TRBJ2-7; a weak D match, TRBD2 (6 bases). V dropped 1 base and J dropped 2 bases, with 9 bases sitting between them. The CDR3 sequence is 14 residues long. Germline V gives CDR1 LGHDT, CDR2 YNNKEL (reference sequence).

This chain joins TRBV14 and TRBJ1-2; no firm D call. Germline lookup yields CDR1 SGHDN and CDR2 FVKESK. The ends were cut back, 0 bases at V and 1 base at J, with 9 bases in the middle. The CDR3 is made up of 15 amino acids. The CDR3: CASSQDHRFNYGYTF. Here the CDR3 DNA reads TGTGCCAGCAGCCAAGATCATCGGTTTAACTATGGCTACACCTTC.

The V gene is TRBV27, the J gene TRBJ2-1; 10 bases line up with TRBD2. The germline V gene has CDR1 MNHEY and CDR2 SMNVEV (reference sequence). Trimming cost V 5 bases and J 4 bases; bases outside gene matches: 8. This CDR3 comprises 16 residues. The CDR3 coding sequence is TGTGCCAGCAGTCTCCGACTAGCGGGTCCTTACAATGAGCAGTTCTTC. Residues: CASSLRLAGPYNEQFF.

The chain combines TRBV18 with TRBJ1-4, with a tentative D call TRBD1 (5 bases). Germline V lookup: CDR1 KGHSH, CDR2 LQKENI. V dropped 6 bases and J dropped 7 bases, with 18 bases sitting between them. The CDR3 covers 15 residues. CDR3 residues: CASSPLGGRLEKLFF. The CDR3 DNA sequence: TGTGCCAGCTCCCCGCTGGGGGGGAGGCTTGAAAAACTGTTTTTT.

The chain carries TRBV3-1 (or the pseudogene TRBV3-2) and TRBJ2-7, with D maybe TRBD2 (6 bases). Germline V gene data show CDR1 as LGHDT and CDR2 as YNNKEL (reference sequence). This CDR3 is built from 15 residues. The V end was cut by 5 bases, the J end by 0 bases, with 14 bases between. CDR3 residues: CASSKSPGASYEQYF. In DNA, the CDR3 is TGTGCCAGCAGCAAATCTCCGGGAGCCTCCTACGAGCAGTACTTC.

The rearrangement uses TRBV20-1 and TRBJ2-7; unclear D gene. Trimming cost V 5 bases and J 0 bases, with 5 bases left between them. CDR1 and CDR2 (germline): DFQATT, SNEGSKA (reference sequence). This CDR3 comprises 11 residues. The chain's CDR3 is CSALNSYEQYF. For the CDR3, the DNA is TGCAGTGCTCTAAACTCCTACGAGCAGTACTTC.

Only a few counts were recorded for this clone. The J gene is TRBJ1-5, the V gene TRBV30, with D unresolved. V was clipped by 1 base and J by 3 bases, with 7 bases between them. This CDR3 comprises 13 residues. Germline values: CDR1 GTSNPN, CDR2 SVGIG (reference sequence). CDR3 coding DNA: TGTGCCTGGAGTGGAGGGTTCAATCAGCCCCAGCATTTT. This codes for CAWSGGFNQPQHF.

Details on this clone: The identical CDR3 is also encoded by other nucleotide sequences in the sample. The chain is built from TRBV6-5 and TRBJ2-2, with D possibly being TRBD2 (6 bases). V lost 2 bases, J lost 0 bases, and 10 bases lay in between. The V gene's germline CDR1 is MNHEY and CDR2 SVGAGI. This CDR3 contains 16 residues. The CDR3: CASSYRSGANTGELFF. As DNA, the CDR3 is TGTGCCAGCAGTTACCGGTCGGGGGCGAACACCGGGGAGCTGTTTTTT.

This clone was picked up one time. The chain links TRBV10-3 to TRBJ2-7; 10 bases fit TRBD2. This CDR3 has 15 residues. CDR1 is ENHRY, CDR2 SYGVKD, per germline. The V and J ends lost 4 bases and 2 bases, in that order; junction bases with no gene match: 5. DNA of the CDR3: TGTGCCATCAGTGGTTCTCTAGCGGGGGCCTACGAGCAGTACTTC. Amino acids: CAISGSLAGAYEQYF.

The chain joins TRBV4-1 to TRBJ1-2; no firm D call. The germline V gene has CDR1 MGHRA and CDR2 YSYEKL. Trimming left V 3 bases short and J 4 bases short, with 9 bases between. The CDR3 has 13 residues. CDR3 region: CASSQTSSYGYTF. In nucleotides, the CDR3 is TGCGCCAGCAGCCAGACAAGCAGCTATGGCTACACCTTC.

The chain employs TRBV5-1 and TRBJ1-1, with D maybe TRBD1 (5 bases). Germline V CDR1 and CDR2: SGHRS, YFSETQ. The V end was cut by 5 bases, the J end by 5 bases, with 13 bases between. The CDR3 has 13 amino acids. DNA of the CDR3: TGCGCCAGCAGAGCCGTTGGGGGGACTGAAGCTTTCTTT. This sequence encodes CASRAVGGTEAFF.